This T cell receptor (beta chain) was sequenced for a study of technical replicates of blood from a handful of donors. This clone was counted a single time. TCRdb's table, derived via immunoSEQ multiplex PCR, lists solely in-frame clones and lacks some. Seen here are 65,000 to 95,000 clones, approximately 86% observed once, and the top ten hold roughly 4.5%. V was pared by 6 bases and J by 2 bases, with 1 base of the junction left unmatched. Germline CDR1 and CDR2: MGHDK and SYGVNS. The CDR3 is 12 amino acids. Material: PBMCs. This TCR came from a human donor in good health. Some clones in this sample may be carry-over from other donors' samples. The J gene is TRBJ2-7, the V gene TRBV25-1; 7 positions match TRBD1. The DNA of the CDR3 is TGTGCCAGCAGCACAGGGGCCTACGAGCAGTACTTC. Its protein is CASSTGAYEQYF.